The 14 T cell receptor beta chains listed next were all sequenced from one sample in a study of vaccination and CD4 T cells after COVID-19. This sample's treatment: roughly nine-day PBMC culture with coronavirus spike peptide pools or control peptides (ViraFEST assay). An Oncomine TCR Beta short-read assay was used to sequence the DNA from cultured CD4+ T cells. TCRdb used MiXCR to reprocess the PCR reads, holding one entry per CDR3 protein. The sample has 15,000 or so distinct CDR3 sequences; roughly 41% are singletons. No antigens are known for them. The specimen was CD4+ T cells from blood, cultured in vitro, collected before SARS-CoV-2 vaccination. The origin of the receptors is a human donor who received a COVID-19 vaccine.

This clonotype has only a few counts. The CDR3 sequence is CSARGNRDPYGYTF. CDR3 coding DNA: TGCAGTGCTAGGGGAAACAGGGATCCCTATGGCTACACCTTC. The chain recombines TRBV20-1 with TRBJ1-2; D may be TRBD1 (6 bases). V was pared by 3 bases and J by 4 bases, with 15 bases between. The CDR3 extends over 14 amino acids. Germline CDR1 is DFQATT and CDR2 is SNEGSKA (reference sequence).

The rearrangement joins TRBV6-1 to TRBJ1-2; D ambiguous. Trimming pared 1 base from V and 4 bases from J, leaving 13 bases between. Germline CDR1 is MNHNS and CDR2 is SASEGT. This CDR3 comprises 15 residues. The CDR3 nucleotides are TGTGCCAGCAGTGAAGACGGGGAGTTGGCCTATGGCTACACCTTC. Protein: CASSEDGELAYGYTF.

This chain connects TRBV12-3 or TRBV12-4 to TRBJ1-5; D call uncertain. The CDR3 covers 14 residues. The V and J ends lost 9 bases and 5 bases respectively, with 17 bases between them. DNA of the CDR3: TGTGCCAGAGTTTCCTGGGGTCGGGATCAGCCCCAGCATTTT. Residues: CARVSWGRDQPQHF.

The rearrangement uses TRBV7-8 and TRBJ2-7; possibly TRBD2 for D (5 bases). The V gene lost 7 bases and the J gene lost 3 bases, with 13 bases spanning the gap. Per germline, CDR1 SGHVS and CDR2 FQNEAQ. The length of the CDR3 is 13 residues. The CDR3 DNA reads TGTGCCAGCAACCCCCAACGGGACTACGAGCAGTACTTC. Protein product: CASNPQRDYEQYF.

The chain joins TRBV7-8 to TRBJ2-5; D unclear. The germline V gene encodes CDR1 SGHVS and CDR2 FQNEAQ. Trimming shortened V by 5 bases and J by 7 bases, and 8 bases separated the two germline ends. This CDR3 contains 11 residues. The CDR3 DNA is TGTGCCAGCAGCCCCCGAGGGACCCAGTACTTC. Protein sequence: CASSPRGTQYF.

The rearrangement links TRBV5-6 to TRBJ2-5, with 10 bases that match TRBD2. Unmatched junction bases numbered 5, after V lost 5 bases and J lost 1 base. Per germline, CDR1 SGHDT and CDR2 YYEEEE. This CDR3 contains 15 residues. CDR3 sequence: CASSSSGGLQETQYF. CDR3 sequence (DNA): TGTGCCAGCAGTAGTAGCGGGGGGCTCCAAGAGACCCAGTACTTC.

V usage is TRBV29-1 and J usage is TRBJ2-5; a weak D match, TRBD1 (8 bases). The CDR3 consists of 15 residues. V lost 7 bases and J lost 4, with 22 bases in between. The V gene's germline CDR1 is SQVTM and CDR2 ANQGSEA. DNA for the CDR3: TGCAGCGCCCAAGACCGGAACAGGGGGGGAGAGACCCAGTACTTC. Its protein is CSAQDRNRGGETQYF.

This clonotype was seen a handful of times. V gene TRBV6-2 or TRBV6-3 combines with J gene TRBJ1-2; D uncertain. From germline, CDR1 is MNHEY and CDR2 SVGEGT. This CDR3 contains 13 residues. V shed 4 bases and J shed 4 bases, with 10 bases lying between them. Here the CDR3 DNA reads TGTGCCAGCAGTTTTCGTGAATCCTATGGCTACACCTTC. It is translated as CASSFRESYGYTF.

The chain's CDR3 is CAIGQGKGEQYF. CDR3 nucleotide sequence: TGTGCCATCGGACAGGGGAAGGGCGAGCAGTACTTC. This chain uses TRBV6-1 with TRBJ2-7; 9 nucleotides match TRBD1. After removal of 10 bases from V and 6 bases from J, the junction contained 7 bases not matched to a gene. Germline loops: CDR1 MNHNS, CDR2 SASEGT. The CDR3 consists of 12 residues.

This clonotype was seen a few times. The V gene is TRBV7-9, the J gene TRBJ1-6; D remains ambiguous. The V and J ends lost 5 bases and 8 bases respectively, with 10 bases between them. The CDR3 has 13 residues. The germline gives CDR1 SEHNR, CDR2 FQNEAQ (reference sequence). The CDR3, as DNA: TGTGCCAGCAGCCCCCTTCGGGATTCACCCCTCCACTTT. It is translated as CASSPLRDSPLHF.

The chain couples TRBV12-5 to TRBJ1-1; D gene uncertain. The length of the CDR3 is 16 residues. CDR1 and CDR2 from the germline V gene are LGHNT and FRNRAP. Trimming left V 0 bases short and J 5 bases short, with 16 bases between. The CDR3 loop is CASGLVLQNTMTEAFF. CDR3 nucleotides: TGTGCTAGTGGTTTGGTGTTACAGAATACTATGACTGAAGCTTTCTTT.

The CDR3 DNA reads TGTGCCAGCAGCTTAGAGCGGGGGGACACAGATACGCAGTATTTT. This translates into CASSLERGDTDTQYF. V is TRBV7-3 and J is TRBJ2-3, with 9 bases lining up with TRBD2. Germline-derived CDR1 and CDR2 are SGHTA and FQGTGA. The CDR3 has 15 amino acids. V shed 2 bases, J shed 2 bases, and the junction held 2 bases outside the gene matches.

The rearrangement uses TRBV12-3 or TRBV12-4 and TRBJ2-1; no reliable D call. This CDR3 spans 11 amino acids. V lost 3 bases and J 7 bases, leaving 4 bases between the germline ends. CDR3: CASSLRNEQFF. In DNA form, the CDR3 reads TGTGCCAGCAGTTTGAGAAATGAGCAGTTCTTC.

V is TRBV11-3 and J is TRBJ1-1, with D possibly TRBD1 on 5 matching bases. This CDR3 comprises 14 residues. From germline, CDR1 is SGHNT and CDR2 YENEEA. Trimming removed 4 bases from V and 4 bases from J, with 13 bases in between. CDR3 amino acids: CASSSRFRATEAFF. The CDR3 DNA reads TGTGCCAGCAGCTCCCGATTCAGGGCCACTGAAGCTTTCTTT.